A selection of T cell receptor beta chains follows, all from one sample in a study of monozygotic twins with inflammatory bowel disease. TCRdb derives one entry per CDR3 protein from the 5' RACE reads, leaving out DNA. This sample contains some 210,000 distinct CDR3 sequences. Sequenced sample: blood. These receptor sequences come from a human donor with ulcerative colitis or Crohn's disease, or a healthy co-twin of an affected twin (not recorded which). Both conserved end residues are part of each CDR3.

j_call v_call cdr3_aa
TRBJ2-1 TRBV20-1 CSARDTGLADYNEQFF
TRBJ2-3 TRBV9 CASTERASGGDTQYF
TRBJ2-7 TRBV12-3/TRBV12-4 CASSFRSEQYF
TRBJ1-4 TRBV15 CATSRVGQGNEKLFF
TRBJ1-5 TRBV7-2 CASSQDTSYQPQHF
TRBJ2-5 TRBV6-1 CATRTAGSGETQYF
TRBJ1-2 TRBV20-1 CSAPVTGRSYGYTF
TRBJ2-3 TRBV27 CASRKRGDTDTQYF
TRBJ1-1 TRBV15 CATSSAGQSNTEAFF
TRBJ2-5 TRBV9 CASSVANAGLYF
TRBJ2-2 TRBV25-1 CASSDTTSNTGELFF
TRBJ1-1 TRBV19 CASTTGRGSTEAFF
TRBJ2-3 TRBV7-9 CASSLYRDRGRDTQYF
TRBJ1-3 TRBV2 CASSERGPMTAGNTIYF
TRBJ2-7 TRBV5-5 CASSLYRGRIYEQYF
TRBJ1-3 TRBV25-1 CASSGRGQGGRGNTIYF
TRBJ2-5 TRBV6-1 CASSIWFEQGGETQYF
TRBJ2-2 TRBV6-2/TRBV6-3 CASTEQINTGELFF
TRBJ1-2 TRBV9 CASSVTSNYGYTF
TRBJ1-4 TRBV27 CASSLSGHQGRKLFF
TRBJ2-5 TRBV5-1 CASSPRVGAGSQETQYF
TRBJ2-1 TRBV7-9 CASSLDTGPNNEQFF
TRBJ2-1 TRBV6-1 CASSEYGLYNEQFF
TRBJ2-5 TRBV6-5 CASSYGKETQYF
TRBJ1-6 TRBV6-1 CASSPRVSNSPLHF
TRBJ2-3 TRBV4-2 CASSQGRSDTQYF
TRBJ2-7 TRBV6-5 CASSYVPAAYEQYF
TRBJ2-3 TRBV7-2 CASSLGGTDTQYF
TRBJ1-1 TRBV5-1 CASSLGRATEAFF
TRBJ1-2 TRBV27 CASSLFPPDRVNYGYTF
TRBJ2-3 TRBV6-4 CASSDSKRGAADTQYF
TRBJ2-1 TRBV27 CASSFATSGGGMKQFF
TRBJ2-1 TRBV5-1 CASSSGEGSFNEQFF
TRBJ1-1 TRBV6-1 CASRSGQVNTEAFF
TRBJ1-5 TRBV7-2 CASSLGTGEGQPQHF
TRBJ1-2 TRBV9 CASSVDFIEGAGDYGYTF
TRBJ2-2 TRBV19 CASSVQTGNGELFF
TRBJ2-7 TRBV4-1 CASSQVVNTASYEQYF
TRBJ1-1 TRBV3-1 CASSRREGTEAFF
TRBJ2-5 TRBV4-1 CASSQDQPRGRKKTQYF
TRBJ1-2 TRBV5-5 CASSLQLTGINYGYTF
TRBJ1-1 TRBV7-9 CASSSIGYTEAFF
TRBJ1-5 TRBV19 CASSPGNFGANQPQHF
TRBJ2-3 TRBV4-2 CASSQDSVASDTQYF